This TCR beta chain was captured by sequencing in a study of cytomegalovirus exposure and HLA in healthy donors. Comment on this clone: Its antigen remains unknown.

This CDR3 has 18 residues. V was pared by 0 bases and J by 2 bases, with 11 bases of the junction left unmatched. CDR1 is SGHDT, CDR2 YYEEEE, per germline. Study-wide results and caveats: The authors later linked a missense DCLRE1C variant to TCR beta V- and J-gene trimming. For most TCR sequences rarity was the rule, although some public TCRs occurred in many donors.

A multiplex PCR was run with 60 Vbeta primers and 13 Jbeta primers. Method: immunoSEQ multiplex PCR; TCRdb's copy keeps in-frame clones and lacks some. Of 100,000 to 150,000 clones in the sample, about 76% were seen once. The rearrangement uses TRBV5-6 and TRBJ1-5; the match to TRBD1 covers 7 bases. The sequencing input was PBMCs. The source is a woman in her fifties or sixties in good health and CMV-seropositive. The CDR3 DNA follows: TGTGCCAGCAGCTTGGGTTTGTCGGGGACAGTTGGCAATCAGCCCCAGCATTTT. Its protein product is CASSLGLSGTVGNQPQHF.